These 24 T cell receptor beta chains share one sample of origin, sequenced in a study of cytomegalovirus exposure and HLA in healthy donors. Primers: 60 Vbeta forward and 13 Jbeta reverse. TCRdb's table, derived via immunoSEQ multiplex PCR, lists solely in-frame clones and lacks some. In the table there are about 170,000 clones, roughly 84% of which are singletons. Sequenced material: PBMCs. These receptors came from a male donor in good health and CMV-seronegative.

The CDR3 nucleotides read TGCAGTGCTATTCGCAATGAGCAGTTCTTC. As protein: CSAIRNEQFF. The rearrangement joins TRBV20-1 to TRBJ2-1; D gene ambiguous. The germline gives CDR1 DFQATT, CDR2 SNEGSKA (reference sequence). V was cut by 4 bases and J by 6 bases, with 4 bases left in between. This CDR3 spans 10 amino acids.

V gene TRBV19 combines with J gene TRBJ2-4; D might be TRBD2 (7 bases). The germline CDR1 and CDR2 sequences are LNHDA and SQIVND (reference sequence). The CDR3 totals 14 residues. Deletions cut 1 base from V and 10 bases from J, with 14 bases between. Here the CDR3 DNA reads TGTGCCAGTAGTATAGGTGGGGGGGCTCTAATTCAGTACTTC. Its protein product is CASSIGGGALIQYF.

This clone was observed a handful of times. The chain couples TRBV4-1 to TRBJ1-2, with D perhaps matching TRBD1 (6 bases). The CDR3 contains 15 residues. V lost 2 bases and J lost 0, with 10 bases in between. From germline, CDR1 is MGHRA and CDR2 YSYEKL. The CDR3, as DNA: TGCGCCAGCAGCCAACGACAGGAACCTAACTATGGCTACACCTTC. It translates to CASSQRQEPNYGYTF.

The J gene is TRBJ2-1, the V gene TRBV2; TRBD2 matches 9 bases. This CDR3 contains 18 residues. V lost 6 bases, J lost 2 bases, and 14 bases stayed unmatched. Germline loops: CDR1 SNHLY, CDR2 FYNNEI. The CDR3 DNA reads TGTGCCAGCAGGGACCCCGCGGTTGTAGCGGGGGCCTACAATGAGCAGTTCTTC. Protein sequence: CASRDPAVVAGAYNEQFF.

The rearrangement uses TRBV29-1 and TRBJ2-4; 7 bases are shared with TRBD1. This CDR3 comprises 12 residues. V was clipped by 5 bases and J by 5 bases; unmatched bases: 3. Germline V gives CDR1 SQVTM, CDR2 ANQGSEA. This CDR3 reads CSVRDSENIQYF. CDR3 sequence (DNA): TGCAGCGTTAGGGACAGCGAAAACATTCAGTACTTC.

CDR3 DNA sequence: TGTGCCAGTAGTCTTCTGGCGGCAACTAACTATGGCTACACCTTC. Translated: CASSLLAATNYGYTF. The rearrangement links TRBV19 to TRBJ1-2; D call uncertain. The CDR3 totals 15 residues. Looked up from germline, CDR1 is LNHDA and CDR2 is SQIVND (reference sequence). Trimming shortened V by 5 bases and J by 0 bases, and 13 bases separated the two germline ends.

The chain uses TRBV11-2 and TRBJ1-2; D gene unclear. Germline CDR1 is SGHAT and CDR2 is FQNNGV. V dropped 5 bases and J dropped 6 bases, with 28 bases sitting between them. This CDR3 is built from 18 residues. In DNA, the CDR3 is TGTGCCAGCAGCCAGGATCGGGATCGGTACCTTCCGGTGAATGGCTACACCTTC. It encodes CASSQDRDRYLPVNGYTF.

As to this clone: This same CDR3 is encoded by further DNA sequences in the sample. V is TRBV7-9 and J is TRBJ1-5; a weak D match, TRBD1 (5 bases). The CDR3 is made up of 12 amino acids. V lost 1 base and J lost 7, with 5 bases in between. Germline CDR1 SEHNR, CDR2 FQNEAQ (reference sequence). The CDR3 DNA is TGTGCCAGCAGCTTAGAGGGGCAGCCCCAGCATTTT. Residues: CASSLEGQPQHF.

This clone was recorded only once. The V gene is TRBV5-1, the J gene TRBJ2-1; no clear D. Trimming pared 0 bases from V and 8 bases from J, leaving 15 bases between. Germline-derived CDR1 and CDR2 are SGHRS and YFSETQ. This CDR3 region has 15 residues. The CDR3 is CASSLVLLLGDEQFF. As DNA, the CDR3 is TGCGCCAGCAGCTTGGTCCTGTTATTGGGCGATGAGCAGTTCTTC.

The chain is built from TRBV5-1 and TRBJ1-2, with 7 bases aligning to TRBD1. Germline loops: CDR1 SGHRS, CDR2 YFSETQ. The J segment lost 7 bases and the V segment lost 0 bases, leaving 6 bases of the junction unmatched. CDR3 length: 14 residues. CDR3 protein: CASSLGSTGSGYTF. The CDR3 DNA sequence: TGCGCCAGCAGCTTGGGTTCGACAGGGAGTGGCTACACCTTC. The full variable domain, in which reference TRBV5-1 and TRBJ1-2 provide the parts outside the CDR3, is KAGVTQTPRYLIKTRGQQVTLSCSPISGHRSVSWYQQTPGQGLQFLFEYFSETQRNKGNFPGRFSGRQFSNSRSEMNVSTLELGDSALYLCASSLGSTGSGYTFGSGTRLTVV.

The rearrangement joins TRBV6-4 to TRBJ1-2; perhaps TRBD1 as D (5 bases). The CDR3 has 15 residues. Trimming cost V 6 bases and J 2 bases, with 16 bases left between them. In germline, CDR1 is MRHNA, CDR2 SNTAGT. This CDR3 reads CASRRADSGNYGYTF. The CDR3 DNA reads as TGTGCCAGCAGAAGGGCCGACAGTGGAAACTATGGCTACACCTTC.

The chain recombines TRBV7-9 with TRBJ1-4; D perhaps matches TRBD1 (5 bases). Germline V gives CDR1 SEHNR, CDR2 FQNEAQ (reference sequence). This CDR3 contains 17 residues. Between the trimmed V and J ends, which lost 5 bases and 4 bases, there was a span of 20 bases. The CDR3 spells CASSPQVPGVGNEKLFF. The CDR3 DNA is TGTGCCAGCAGCCCCCAGGTCCCGGGGGTAGGTAATGAAAAACTGTTTTTT. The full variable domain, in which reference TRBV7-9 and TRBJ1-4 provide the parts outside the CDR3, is DTGVSQNPRHKITKRGQNVTFRCDPISEHNRLYWYRQTLGQGPEFLTYFQNEAQLEKSRLLSDRFSAERPKGSFSTLEIQRTEQGDSAMYLCASSPQVPGVGNEKLFFGSGTQLSVL.

CDR3 region: CASSTGVWGQPQHF. The CDR3 nucleotides are TGTGCCAGCAGTACGGGGGTTTGGGGGCAGCCCCAGCATTTT. This rearrangement joins TRBV6-6 to TRBJ1-5, with a tentative D call TRBD1 (5 bases). Germline V lookup: CDR1 MNHNY, CDR2 SVGAGI (reference sequence). This CDR3 comprises 14 residues. V lost 5 bases and J lost 7, with 15 bases in between.

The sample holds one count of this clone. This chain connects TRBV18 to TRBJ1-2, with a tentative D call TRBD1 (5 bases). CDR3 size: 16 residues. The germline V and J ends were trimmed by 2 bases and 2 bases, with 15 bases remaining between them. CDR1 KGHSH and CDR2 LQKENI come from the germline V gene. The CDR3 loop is CASSPVGLGANYGYTF. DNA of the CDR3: TGTGCCAGCTCACCAGTCGGGCTAGGGGCCAACTATGGCTACACCTTC.

The CDR3 bases are TGTGCCAGCAGCCGATCAGGGGCCCAAAACTATGGCTACACCTTC. This codes for CASSRSGAQNYGYTF. The chain combines TRBV14 with TRBJ1-2; a weak D match, TRBD1 (6 bases). Germline V gives CDR1 SGHDN, CDR2 FVKESK. The CDR3 totals 15 residues. The V and J ends lost 4 bases and 2 bases respectively, with 14 bases between them. Drawing the rest from reference TRBV14 and TRBJ1-2, the complete variable domain is EAGVTQFPSHSVIEKGQTVTLRCDPISGHDNLYWYRRVMGKEIKFLLHFVKESKQDESGMPNNRFLAERTGGTYSTLKVQPAELEDSGVYFCASSRSGAQNYGYTFGSGTRLTVV.

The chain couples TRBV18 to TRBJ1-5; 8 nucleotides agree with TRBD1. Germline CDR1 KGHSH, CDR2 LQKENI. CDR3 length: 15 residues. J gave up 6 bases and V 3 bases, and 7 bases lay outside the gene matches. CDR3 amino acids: CASSPTPGGGQPQHF. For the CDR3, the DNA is TGTGCCAGCTCACCGACCCCAGGGGGCGGTCAGCCCCAGCATTTT.

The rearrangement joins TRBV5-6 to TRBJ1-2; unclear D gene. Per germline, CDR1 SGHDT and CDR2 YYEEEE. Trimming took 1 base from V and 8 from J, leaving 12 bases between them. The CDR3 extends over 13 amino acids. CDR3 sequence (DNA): TGTGCCAGCAGCTTGCGCAGGCGAAGAGGCTACACCTTC. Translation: CASSLRRRRGYTF.

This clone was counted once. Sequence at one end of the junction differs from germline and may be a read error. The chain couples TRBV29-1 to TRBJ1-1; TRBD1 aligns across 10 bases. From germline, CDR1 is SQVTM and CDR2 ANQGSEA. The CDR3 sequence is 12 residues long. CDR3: CSVEGDRGPGDF. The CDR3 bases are TGCAGCGTTGAAGGGGACAGGGGCCCCGGGGACTTT. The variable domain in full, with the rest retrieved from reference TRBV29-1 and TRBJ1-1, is SAVISQKPSRDICQRGTSLTIQCQVDSQVTMMFWYRQQPGQSLTLIATANQGSEATYESGFVIDKFPISRPNLTFSTLTVSNMSPEDSSIYLCSVEGDRGPGDFGQGTRLTVV.

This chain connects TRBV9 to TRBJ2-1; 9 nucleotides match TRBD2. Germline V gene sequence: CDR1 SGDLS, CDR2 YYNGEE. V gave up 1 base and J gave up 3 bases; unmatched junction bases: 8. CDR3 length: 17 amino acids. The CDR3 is CASSVYGREGRYNEQFF. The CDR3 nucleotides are TGTGCCAGCAGCGTATATGGGCGGGAGGGCCGCTACAATGAGCAGTTCTTC.

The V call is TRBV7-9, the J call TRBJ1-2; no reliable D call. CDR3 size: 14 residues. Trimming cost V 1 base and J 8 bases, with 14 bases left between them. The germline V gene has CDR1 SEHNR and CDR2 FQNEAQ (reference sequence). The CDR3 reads CASSLELVNFGYTF. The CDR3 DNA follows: TGTGCCAGCAGCTTAGAACTGGTGAACTTCGGCTACACCTTC. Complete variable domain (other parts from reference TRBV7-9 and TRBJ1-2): DTGVSQNPRHKITKRGQNVTFRCDPISEHNRLYWYRQTLGQGPEFLTYFQNEAQLEKSRLLSDRFSAERPKGSFSTLEIQRTEQGDSAMYLCASSLELVNFGYTFGSGTRLTVV.

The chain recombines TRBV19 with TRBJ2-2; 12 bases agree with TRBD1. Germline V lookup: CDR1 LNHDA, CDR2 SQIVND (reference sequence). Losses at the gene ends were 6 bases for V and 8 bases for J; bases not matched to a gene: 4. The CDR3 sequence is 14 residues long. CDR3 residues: CASRRDRGQGELFF. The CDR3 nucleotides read TGTGCCAGTAGAAGGGACAGGGGGCAAGGGGAGCTGTTTTTT.

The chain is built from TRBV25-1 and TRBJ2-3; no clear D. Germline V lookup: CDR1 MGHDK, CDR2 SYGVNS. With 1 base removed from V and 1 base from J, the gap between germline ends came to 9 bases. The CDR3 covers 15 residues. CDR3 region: CASSEWWAGTDTQYF. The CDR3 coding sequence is TGTGCCAGCAGTGAATGGTGGGCAGGCACAGATACGCAGTATTTT. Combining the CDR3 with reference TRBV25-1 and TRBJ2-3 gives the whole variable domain EADIYQTPRYLVIGTGKKITLECSQTMGHDKMYWYQQDPGMELHLIHYSYGVNSTEKGDLSSESTVSRIRTEHFPLTLESARPSHTSQYLCASSEWWAGTDTQYFGPGTRLTVL.

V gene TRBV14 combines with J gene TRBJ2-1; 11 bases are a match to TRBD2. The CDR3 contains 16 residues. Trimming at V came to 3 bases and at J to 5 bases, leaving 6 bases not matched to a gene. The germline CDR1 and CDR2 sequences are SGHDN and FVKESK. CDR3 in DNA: TGTGCCAGCAGCCAGCCCCTAGCGGGGGGTCACAATGAGCAGTTCTTC. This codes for CASSQPLAGGHNEQFF.

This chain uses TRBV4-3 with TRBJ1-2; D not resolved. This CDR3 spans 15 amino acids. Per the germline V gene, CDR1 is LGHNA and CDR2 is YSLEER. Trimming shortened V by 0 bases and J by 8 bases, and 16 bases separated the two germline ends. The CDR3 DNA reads TGCGCCAGCAGCCAAGATATGGGCCACCCAAAAGGCTACACCTTC. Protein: CASSQDMGHPKGYTF.